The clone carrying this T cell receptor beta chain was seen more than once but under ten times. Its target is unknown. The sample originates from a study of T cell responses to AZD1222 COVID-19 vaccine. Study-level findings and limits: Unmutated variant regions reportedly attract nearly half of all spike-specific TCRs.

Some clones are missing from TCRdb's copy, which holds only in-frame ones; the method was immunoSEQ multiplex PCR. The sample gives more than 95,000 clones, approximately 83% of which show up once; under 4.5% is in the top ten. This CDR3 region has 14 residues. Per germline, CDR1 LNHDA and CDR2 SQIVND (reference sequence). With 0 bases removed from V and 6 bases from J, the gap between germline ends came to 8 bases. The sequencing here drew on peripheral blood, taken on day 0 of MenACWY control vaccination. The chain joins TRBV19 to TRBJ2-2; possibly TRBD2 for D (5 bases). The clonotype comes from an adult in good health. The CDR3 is CASSIDRTAGELFF. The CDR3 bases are TGTGCCAGTAGTATAGACAGGACTGCCGGGGAGCTGTTTTTT.